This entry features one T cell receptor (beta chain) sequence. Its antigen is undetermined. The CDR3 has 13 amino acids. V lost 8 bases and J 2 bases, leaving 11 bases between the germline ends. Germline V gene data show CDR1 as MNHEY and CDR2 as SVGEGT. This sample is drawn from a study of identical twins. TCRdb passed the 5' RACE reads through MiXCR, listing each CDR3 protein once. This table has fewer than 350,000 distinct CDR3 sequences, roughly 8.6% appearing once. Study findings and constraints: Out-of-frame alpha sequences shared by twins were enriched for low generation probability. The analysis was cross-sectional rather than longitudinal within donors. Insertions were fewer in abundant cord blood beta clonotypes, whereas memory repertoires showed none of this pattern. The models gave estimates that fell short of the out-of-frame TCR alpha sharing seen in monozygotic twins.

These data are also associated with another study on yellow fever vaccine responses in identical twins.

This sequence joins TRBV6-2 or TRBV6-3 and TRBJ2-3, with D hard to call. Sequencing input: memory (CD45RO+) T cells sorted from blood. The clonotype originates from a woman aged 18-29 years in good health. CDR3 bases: TGTGCCAGCGGTCCCAGGATCACAGATACGCAGTATTTT. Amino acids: CASGPRITDTQYF.